The present T cell receptor (beta chain) was sequenced within a study of blood T cell repertoires in COVID-19. As for the study in general: Both acute and convalescent COVID-19 samples were obtained from the United States, Italy and Spain. From T cells, B-cell-depleted T cells, or PBMCs came the material, which was cDNA or gDNA.

Original analysis: Amplification from reference gene primers served as the basis for estimated nucleated cell counts. Generated by immunoSEQ multiplex PCR, the TCRdb table keeps only in-frame clones and is missing some. For V, J and clone size, that table is used; D and trimming come from the DNA. This table holds around 31,000 clones, roughly nine tenths found once. CDR1 and CDR2 (germline): ENHRY, SYGVKD. The germline V and J ends were trimmed by 0 bases and 2 bases, with 9 bases remaining between them. There are 15 residues in the CDR3. The sequencing sample was made of peripheral blood. The V gene is TRBV10-3, the J gene TRBJ2-3, with TRBD2 as a possible D gene (6 bases). The TCR sequence derives from a man older than 75 with acute or convalescent COVID-19. The CDR3, as DNA: TGTGCCATCAGTGAGTCCGGGGAGGACACAGATACGCAGTATTTT. It specifies CAISESGEDTDTQYF.